A selection of T cell receptor beta chains follows, all from one sample in a study of T cell repertoires in cytomegalovirus infection. TCRdb ran MiXCR on the reads and lists one entry per CDR3 protein. The sample records around 300,000 distinct CDR3 sequences, 22% being singletons. Their antigen targets remain unknown. Sequencing was performed on cultured PBMCs, taken from culture after CMV antigen stimulation. Every receptor here comes from a human donor in good health (CMV status not recorded). Some clones in this sample may be carry-over from other donors' samples. The CDR3 runs from the conserved cysteine through the conserved F or W. A D gene is named only where the DNA matches it firmly. Only some rows state a clone size, as once, few, many or a class for expanded clones.

>TRBJ2-7|TRBV5-6|few|TRBD1
CASRRQQGSVSAYEQYF
TGTGCCAGCAGGAGACAACAGGGGAGTGTTAGCGCCTACGAGCAGTACTTC
>TRBJ1-1|TRBV28|few|NA
CASSPPDGPNTEAFF
TGTGCCAGCAGCCCTCCTGACGGACCCAACACTGAAGCTTTCTTT
>TRBJ2-1|TRBV7-2|few|NA
CASNEWRTEQFF
TGTGCCAGCAACGAATGGAGAACTGAGCAGTTCTTC
>TRBJ1-5|TRBV6-1|NA|NA
CASSEAGPVGPQHF
TGTGCCAGCAGTGAAGCGGGGCCGGTAGGACCCCAGCATTTT
>TRBJ2-5|TRBV6-2/TRBV6-3|NA|NA
CASSYIETQYF
TGTGCCAGCAGTTATATAGAGACCCAGTACTTC
>TRBJ2-2|TRBV6-6|NA|TRBD2
CASSYSSGGNTGELFF
TGTGCCAGCAGTTACTCGAGCGGGGGAAACACCGGGGAGCTGTTTTTT
>TRBJ2-3|TRBV27|NA|NA
CASTDRPGGADTQYF
TGTGCCAGCACGGACCGACCCGGAGGCGCGGATACGCAGTATTTT
>TRBJ2-1|TRBV7-2|many|TRBD2
CASSSKSGTSGKNEQFF
TGTGCCAGCAGCTCGAAAAGTGGGACTAGCGGGAAAAATGAGCAGTTCTTC
>TRBJ2-3|TRBV7-6|NA|TRBD2
CASSLSREHTDTQYF
TGTGCCAGCAGCTTGTCGCGGGAGCACACAGATACGCAGTATTTT
>TRBJ2-3|TRBV15|once|TRBD2
CATSRDPSGHVSSTDTQYF
TGTGCCACCAGCAGAGACCCTAGCGGGCATGTCTCTAGCACAGATACGCAGTATTTT
>TRBJ1-2|TRBV4-3|NA|NA
CASSQDPGMGYGYTF
TGCGCCAGCAGCCAAGACCCAGGGATGGGGTATGGCTACACCTTC
>TRBJ2-7|TRBV6-6|NA|NA
CASSYFSQGGEQYF
TGTGCCAGCAGTTACTTCAGCCAAGGTGGGGAGCAGTACTTC
>TRBJ2-2|TRBV7-2|NA|NA
CASSLLTGTGTGELFF
TGTGCCAGCAGCTTATTGACGGGGACGGGGACCGGGGAGCTGTTTTTT
>TRBJ1-1|TRBV7-2|many|TRBD1
CASRGGSGTEAFF
TGTGCCAGCAGAGGGGGCTCGGGCACTGAAGCTTTCTTT
>TRBJ2-5|TRBV27|NA|NA
CASSLGQRKETQYF
TGTGCCAGCAGTTTAGGACAGAGGAAAGAGACCCAGTACTTC
>TRBJ2-3|TRBV7-2|many|NA
CASSPFGDTQYF
TGTGCCAGCAGCCCATTCGGGGATACGCAGTATTTT
>TRBJ1-5|TRBV19|once|TRBD1
CASSMVRGLSNQPQHF
TGTGCCAGTAGTATGGTAAGGGGGCTTTCCAATCAGCCCCAGCATTTT
>TRBJ2-7|TRBV4-1|many|TRBD2
CASSTRLAETYEQYF
TGCGCCAGCAGCACCCGACTAGCGGAAACCTACGAGCAGTACTTC
>TRBJ2-1|TRBV7-6|once|NA
CASSSLSPNEQFF
TGTGCCAGCAGCTCACTAAGCCCCAATGAGCAGTTCTTC
>TRBJ2-4|TRBV11-2|NA|NA
CASSLEGVGIQYF
TGTGCCAGCAGCTTAGAAGGGGTCGGGATTCAGTACTTC
>TRBJ2-1|TRBV7-2|many|NA
CASSPSGLWNEQFF
TGTGCCAGCAGCCCAAGCGGGCTTTGGAATGAGCAGTTCTTC
>TRBJ1-4|TRBV7-9|NA|NA
CASSLGNYEKLFF
TGTGCCAGCAGCTTAGGGAACTATGAAAAACTGTTTTTT
>TRBJ2-3|TRBV7-6|medium-sized|NA
CASSFRTDTQYF
TGTGCCAGCAGCTTCCGCACAGATACGCAGTATTTT
>TRBJ2-3|TRBV9|NA|TRBD2
CASSVGPSGSTDTQYF
TGTGCCAGCAGCGTAGGACCTAGCGGGAGTACAGATACGCAGTATTTT
>TRBJ1-2|TRBV10-3|NA|NA
CATSGDGTYGYTF
TGTGCCACTTCCGGAGACGGCACCTATGGCTACACCTTC
>TRBJ1-2|TRBV7-2|many|TRBD1
CASSLKQGAHGYTF
TGTGCCAGCAGCCTAAAACAGGGGGCGCATGGCTACACCTTC
>TRBJ2-2|TRBV9|NA|TRBD2
CASSETSGRRTGELFF
TGTGCCAGCAGCGAGACTAGCGGGAGACGTACCGGGGAGCTGTTTTTT
>TRBJ2-6|TRBV11-3|many|NA
CASSLGDGLLTF
TGTGCCAGCAGCTTAGGGGACGGACTTCTGACTTTC
>TRBJ2-5|TRBV19|NA|NA
CASSIVNSQETQYF
TGTGCCAGTAGTATAGTGAACAGCCAAGAGACCCAGTACTTC
>TRBJ1-1|TRBV7-9|few|TRBD1
CASNLNRGTEAFF
TGTGCCAGCAACTTAAACAGGGGCACTGAAGCTTTCTTT
>TRBJ2-3|TRBV7-2|few|TRBD2
CASSLGGGRAADTQYF
TGTGCCAGCAGCTTAGGTGGCGGGAGGGCCGCAGATACGCAGTATTTT
>TRBJ1-2|TRBV12-3/TRBV12-4|NA|NA
CASAIDGGAAGYTF
TGTGCCAGCGCCATCGATGGGGGCGCGGCTGGCTACACCTTC
>TRBJ1-5|TRBV28|NA|NA
CASSLLGRGLRNQPQHF
TGTGCCAGCAGTTTATTGGGCAGGGGATTGCGCAATCAGCCCCAGCATTTT
>TRBJ2-1|TRBV6-5|few|TRBD2
CASSGTSGAPSNEQFF
TGTGCCAGCAGTGGGACTAGCGGGGCTCCTAGTAATGAGCAGTTCTTC
>TRBJ2-7|TRBV25-1|many|NA
CASSEYKGNYEQYF
TGTGCCAGCAGTGAATATAAGGGGAACTACGAGCAGTACTTC
>TRBJ2-3|TRBV6-2/TRBV6-3|many|NA
CASSHRYDTQYF
TGTGCCAGCAGCCACCGATACGATACGCAGTATTTT
>TRBJ2-1|TRBV24-1|few|NA
CATSDPGAGYNEQFF
TGTGCCACCAGTGATCCCGGGGCTGGCTACAATGAGCAGTTCTTC
>TRBJ2-1|TRBV5-4|NA|NA
CASSLRTPNNEQFF
TGTGCCAGCAGCTTAAGGACTCCGAACAATGAGCAGTTCTTC
>TRBJ2-2|TRBV6-5|few|NA
CASSYYSQRDTGELFF
TGTGCCAGCAGTTATTATAGCCAGCGAGACACCGGGGAGCTGTTTTTT
>TRBJ2-5|TRBV27|NA|TRBD2
CASSRTRTSGIKGGETQYF
TGTGCCAGCAGTCGAACCAGGACTAGCGGGATTAAGGGAGGAGAGACCCAGTACTTC
>TRBJ2-1|TRBV9|many|NA
CASSTTWNVYNEQFF
TGTGCCAGCAGCACAACTTGGAATGTATACAATGAGCAGTTCTTC
>TRBJ1-2|TRBV4-1|few|NA
CASSQAAPNYGYTF
TGCGCCAGCAGCCAAGCAGCTCCCAACTATGGCTACACCTTC
>TRBJ1-1|TRBV7-2|many|NA
CASSLAGRDTEAFF
TGTGCCAGCAGCTTAGCCGGGAGGGACACTGAAGCTTTCTTT
>TRBJ2-5|TRBV11-3|NA|NA
CASSFGAQETQYF
TGTGCCAGCAGCTTCGGAGCACAAGAGACCCAGTACTTC
>TRBJ2-3|TRBV18|NA|NA
CASSPLASRTTTDTQYF
TGTGCCAGCTCACCACTGGCTAGCCGGACAACCACAGATACGCAGTATTTT
>TRBJ1-2|TRBV6-2/TRBV6-3|NA|NA
CASSEICLGGYGYTF
TGTGCCAGCAGTGAAATTTGTCTGGGCGGCTATGGCTACACCTTC
>TRBJ1-2|TRBV9|NA|TRBD1
CASNNRGGASYGYTF
TGTGCCAGCAATAACCGAGGGGGCGCCTCCTATGGCTACACCTTC
>TRBJ2-5|TRBV7-2|many|NA
CASSPRQSQETQYF
TGTGCCAGCAGCCCTAGACAGAGCCAAGAGACCCAGTACTTC
>TRBJ2-1|TRBV6-5|NA|TRBD2
CASSYNGLAGVYNEQFF
TGTGCCAGCAGTTACAATGGACTAGCGGGAGTGTACAATGAGCAGTTCTTC